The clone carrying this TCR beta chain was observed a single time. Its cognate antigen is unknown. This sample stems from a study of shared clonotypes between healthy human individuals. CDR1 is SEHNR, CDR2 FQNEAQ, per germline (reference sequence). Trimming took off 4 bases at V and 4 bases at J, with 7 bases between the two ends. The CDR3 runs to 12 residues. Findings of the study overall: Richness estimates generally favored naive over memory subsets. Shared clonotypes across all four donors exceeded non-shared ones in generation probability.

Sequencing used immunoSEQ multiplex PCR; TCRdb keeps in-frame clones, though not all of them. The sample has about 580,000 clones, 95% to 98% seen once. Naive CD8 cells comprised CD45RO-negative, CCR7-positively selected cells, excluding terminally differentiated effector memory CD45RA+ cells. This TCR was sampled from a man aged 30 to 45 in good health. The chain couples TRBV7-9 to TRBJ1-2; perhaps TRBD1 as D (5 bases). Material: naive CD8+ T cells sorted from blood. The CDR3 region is CASSWDFYGYTF. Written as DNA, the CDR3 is TGTGCCAGCAGCTGGGACTTCTATGGCTACACCTTC.